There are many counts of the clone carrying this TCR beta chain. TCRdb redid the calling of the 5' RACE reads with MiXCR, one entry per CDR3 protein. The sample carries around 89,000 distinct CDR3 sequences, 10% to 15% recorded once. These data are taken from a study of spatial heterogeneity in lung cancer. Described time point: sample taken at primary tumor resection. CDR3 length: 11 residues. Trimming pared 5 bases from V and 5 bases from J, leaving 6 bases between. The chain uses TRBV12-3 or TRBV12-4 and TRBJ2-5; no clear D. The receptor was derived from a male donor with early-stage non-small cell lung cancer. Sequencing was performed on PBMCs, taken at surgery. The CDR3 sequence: CASSKGETQYF. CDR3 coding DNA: TGTGCCAGCAGTAAAGGGGAGACCCAGTACTTC.